The sequence of this T cell receptor (beta chain) was determined in a study of control samples from healthy donors and cancer patients. Trimming removed 4 bases from V and 6 bases from J; junction bases left unmatched: 8. This CDR3 spans 15 amino acids. The germline V gene has CDR1 SGHRS and CDR2 YFSETQ. Generated by immunoSEQ multiplex PCR, the TCRdb table keeps only in-frame clones and is missing some. The data contain some 21,000 clones, approximately 85% of them singletons. The sample was PBMCs. The chain couples TRBV5-1 to TRBJ2-1; the match to TRBD1 covers 9 bases. This sequence was found in a man aged 60-69 years with head and neck cancer. This CDR3 is CASSPLGTGLNEQFF. The CDR3 nucleotides are TGCGCCAGCAGCCCTCTCGGGACAGGGCTCAATGAGCAGTTCTTC.